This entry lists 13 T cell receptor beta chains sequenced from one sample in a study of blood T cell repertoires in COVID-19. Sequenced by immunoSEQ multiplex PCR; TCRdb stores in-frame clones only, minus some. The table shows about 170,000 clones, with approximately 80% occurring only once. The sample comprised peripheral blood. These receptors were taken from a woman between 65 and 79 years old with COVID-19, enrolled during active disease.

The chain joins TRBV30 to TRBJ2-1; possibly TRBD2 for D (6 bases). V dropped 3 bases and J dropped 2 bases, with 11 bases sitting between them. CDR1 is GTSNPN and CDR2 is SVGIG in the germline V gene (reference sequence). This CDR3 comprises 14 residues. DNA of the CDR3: TGTGCCTGGAGACGGGGGAGGACCTACAATGAGCAGTTCTTC. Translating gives CAWRRGRTYNEQFF.

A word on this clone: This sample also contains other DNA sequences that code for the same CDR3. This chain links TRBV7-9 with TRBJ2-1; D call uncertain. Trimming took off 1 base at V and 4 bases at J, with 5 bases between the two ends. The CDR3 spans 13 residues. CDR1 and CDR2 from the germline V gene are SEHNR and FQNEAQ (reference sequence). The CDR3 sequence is CASSLGEYNEQFF. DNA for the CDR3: TGTGCCAGCAGCTTAGGAGAATACAATGAGCAGTTCTTC. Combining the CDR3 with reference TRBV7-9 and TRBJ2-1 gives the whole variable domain DTGVSQNPRHKITKRGQNVTFRCDPISEHNRLYWYRQTLGQGPEFLTYFQNEAQLEKSRLLSDRFSAERPKGSFSTLEIQRTEQGDSAMYLCASSLGEYNEQFFGPGTRLTVL.

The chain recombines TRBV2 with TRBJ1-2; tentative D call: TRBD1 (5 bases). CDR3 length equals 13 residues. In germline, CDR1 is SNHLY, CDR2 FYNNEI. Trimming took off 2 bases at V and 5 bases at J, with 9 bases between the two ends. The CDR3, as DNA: TGTGCCAGCAGTGAAATGGCAGGGTATGGCTACACCTTC. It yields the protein CASSEMAGYGYTF.

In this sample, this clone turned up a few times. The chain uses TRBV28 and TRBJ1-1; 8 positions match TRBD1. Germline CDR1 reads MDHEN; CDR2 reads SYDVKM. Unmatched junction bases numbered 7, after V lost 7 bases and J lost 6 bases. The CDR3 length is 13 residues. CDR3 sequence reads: CASTTGVWAEAFF. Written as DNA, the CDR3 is TGTGCCAGCACGACAGGGGTGTGGGCTGAAGCTTTCTTT. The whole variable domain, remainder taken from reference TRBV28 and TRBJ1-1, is DVKVTQSSRYLVKRTGEKVFLECVQDMDHENMFWYRQDPGLGLRLIYFSYDVKMKEKGDIPEGYSVSREKKERFSLILESASTNQTSMYLCASTTGVWAEAFFGQGTRLTVV.

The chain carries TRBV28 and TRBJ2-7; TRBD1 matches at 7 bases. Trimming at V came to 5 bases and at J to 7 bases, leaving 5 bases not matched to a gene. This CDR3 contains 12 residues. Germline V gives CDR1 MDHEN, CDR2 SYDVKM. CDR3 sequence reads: CASSGGRGEQYF. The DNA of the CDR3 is TGTGCCAGCAGTGGAGGCAGGGGGGAGCAGTACTTC. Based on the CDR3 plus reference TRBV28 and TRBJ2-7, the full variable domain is DVKVTQSSRYLVKRTGEKVFLECVQDMDHENMFWYRQDPGLGLRLIYFSYDVKMKEKGDIPEGYSVSREKKERFSLILESASTNQTSMYLCASSGGRGEQYFGPGTRLTVT.

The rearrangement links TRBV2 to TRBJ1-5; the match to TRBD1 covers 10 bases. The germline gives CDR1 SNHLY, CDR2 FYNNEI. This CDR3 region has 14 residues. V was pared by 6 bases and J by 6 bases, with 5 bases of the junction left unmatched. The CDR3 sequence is CASSSGQGIQPQHF. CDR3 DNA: TGTGCCAGCAGCTCGGGACAGGGGATTCAGCCCCAGCATTTT.

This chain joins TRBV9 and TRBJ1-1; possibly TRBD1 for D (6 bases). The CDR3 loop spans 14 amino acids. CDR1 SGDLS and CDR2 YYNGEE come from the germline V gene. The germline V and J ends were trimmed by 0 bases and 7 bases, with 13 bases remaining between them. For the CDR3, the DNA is TGTGCCAGCAGCGTAGTATCAGGGGCTGGTGAAGCTTTCTTT. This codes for CASSVVSGAGEAFF.

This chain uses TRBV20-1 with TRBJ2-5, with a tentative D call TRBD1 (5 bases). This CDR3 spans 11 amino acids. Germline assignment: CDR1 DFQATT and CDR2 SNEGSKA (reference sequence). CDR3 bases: TGCAGATTGGGGCGGAAAGAGACCCAGTACTTC. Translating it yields CRLGRKETQYF.

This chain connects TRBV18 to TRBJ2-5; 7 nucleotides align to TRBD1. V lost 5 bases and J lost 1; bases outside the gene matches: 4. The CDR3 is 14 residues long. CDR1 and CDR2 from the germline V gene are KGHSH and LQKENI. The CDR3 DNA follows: TGTGCCAGCTCAGTAAGACAGGGCCAAGAGACCCAGTACTTC. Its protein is CASSVRQGQETQYF.

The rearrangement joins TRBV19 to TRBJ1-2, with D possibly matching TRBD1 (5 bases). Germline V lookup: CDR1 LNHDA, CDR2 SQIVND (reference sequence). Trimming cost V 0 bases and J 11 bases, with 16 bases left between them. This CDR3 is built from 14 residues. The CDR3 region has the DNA TGTGCCAGTAGTATAGACGTCAACACACGGGGGTACACCTTC. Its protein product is CASSIDVNTRGYTF.

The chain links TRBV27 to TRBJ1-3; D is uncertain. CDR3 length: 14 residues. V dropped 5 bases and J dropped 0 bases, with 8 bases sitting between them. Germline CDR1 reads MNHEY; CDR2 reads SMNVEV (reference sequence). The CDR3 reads CASSADFSGNTIYF. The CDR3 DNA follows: TGTGCCAGCAGTGCGGACTTCTCTGGAAACACCATATATTTT.

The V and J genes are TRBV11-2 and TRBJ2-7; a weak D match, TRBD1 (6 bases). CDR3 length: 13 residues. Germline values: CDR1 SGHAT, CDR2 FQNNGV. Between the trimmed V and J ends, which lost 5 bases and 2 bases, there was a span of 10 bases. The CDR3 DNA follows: TGTGCCAGCAGCAACAGGGTGACCTACGAGCAGTACTTC. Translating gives CASSNRVTYEQYF.

The DNA for the CDR3 is TGTGCCAGCAGCCAAGATGCGACTGACCTAGGATATGGCTACACCTTC. It translates to CASSQDATDLGYGYTF. The gene calls are TRBV14 and TRBJ1-2; D unclear. V was pared by 0 bases and J by 5 bases, with 16 bases between. The CDR3 consists of 16 residues. The germline V gene encodes CDR1 SGHDN and CDR2 FVKESK. The full variable domain, rest sourced from reference TRBV14 and TRBJ1-2, is EAGVTQFPSHSVIEKGQTVTLRCDPISGHDNLYWYRRVMGKEIKFLLHFVKESKQDESGMPNNRFLAERTGGTYSTLKVQPAELEDSGVYFCASSQDATDLGYGYTFGSGTRLTVV.